This T cell receptor (beta chain) stems from a study of blood T cell repertoires in COVID-19. Study details: PBMCs, B-cell-depleted T cells, or T cells provided the cDNA or gDNA that made up the material.

TCRdb's copy holds only in-frame clones and misses some; the assay was immunoSEQ multiplex PCR. The sample records under 150,000 clones, almost 85% being singletons. With 1 base removed from V and 9 bases from J, the gap between germline ends came to 8 bases. The CDR3 extends over 12 amino acids. CDR1 is SGHNT, CDR2 YYREEE, per germline (reference sequence). The sequence derives from a man in his 60s with acute or convalescent COVID-19. This rearrangement joins TRBV5-4 to TRBJ2-1; tentative D call: TRBD2 (6 bases). The sequenced sample consisted of peripheral blood. DNA for the CDR3: TGTGCCAGCAGCTTGCTCGGGGGTGAGCAGTTCTTC. Its translation: CASSLLGGEQFF.